This T cell receptor beta chain stems from a study of blood T cell repertoires in COVID-19. Study context: T cells, B-cell-depleted T cells, or PBMCs provided the cDNA or gDNA that served as material.

V lost 0 bases, J lost 4 bases, and 7 bases stayed unmatched. CDR3 size: 15 residues. Looked up from germline, CDR1 is SGHRS and CDR2 is YFSETQ. In terms of age and location, participants ranged from roughly 18 to 95 years and lived in about two dozen US areas. Cohort 3 recovered donors had two negative PCRs, clearance, or symptom resolution. Original methodology: Reference gene primer amplification gave nucleated cell count estimates. TCRdb's table, derived via immunoSEQ multiplex PCR, lists solely in-frame clones and lacks some. V and J calls and clone size are those listed in that table; D and trimming were worked out from the DNA. The table has about 410,000 clones, under 90% seen once; the top ten hold 1.7%.

The sequence was collected from a woman aged 25 to 39 who had recovered from COVID-19. The V call is TRBV5-1, the J call TRBJ2-7; 7 bases align to TRBD1. The sequenced sample was PBMCs or T cells enriched from blood (not recorded which). The CDR3 region is CASSLGQGAFYEQYF. CDR3 in DNA: TGCGCCAGCAGCTTGGGACAGGGCGCTTTTTACGAGCAGTACTTC.